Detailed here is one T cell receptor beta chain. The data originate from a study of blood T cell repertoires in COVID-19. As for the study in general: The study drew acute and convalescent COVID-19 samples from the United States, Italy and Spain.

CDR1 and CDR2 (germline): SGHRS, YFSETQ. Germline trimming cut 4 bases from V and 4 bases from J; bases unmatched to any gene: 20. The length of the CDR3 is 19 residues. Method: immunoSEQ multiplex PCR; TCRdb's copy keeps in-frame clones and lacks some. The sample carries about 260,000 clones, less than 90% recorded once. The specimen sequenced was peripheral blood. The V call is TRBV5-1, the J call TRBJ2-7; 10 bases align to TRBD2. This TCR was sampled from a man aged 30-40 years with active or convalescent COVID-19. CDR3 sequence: CASSPSSGGDHSGFYEQYF. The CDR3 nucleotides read TGCGCCAGCAGCCCTTCTAGCGGGGGCGACCATTCGGGATTTTACGAGCAGTACTTC.